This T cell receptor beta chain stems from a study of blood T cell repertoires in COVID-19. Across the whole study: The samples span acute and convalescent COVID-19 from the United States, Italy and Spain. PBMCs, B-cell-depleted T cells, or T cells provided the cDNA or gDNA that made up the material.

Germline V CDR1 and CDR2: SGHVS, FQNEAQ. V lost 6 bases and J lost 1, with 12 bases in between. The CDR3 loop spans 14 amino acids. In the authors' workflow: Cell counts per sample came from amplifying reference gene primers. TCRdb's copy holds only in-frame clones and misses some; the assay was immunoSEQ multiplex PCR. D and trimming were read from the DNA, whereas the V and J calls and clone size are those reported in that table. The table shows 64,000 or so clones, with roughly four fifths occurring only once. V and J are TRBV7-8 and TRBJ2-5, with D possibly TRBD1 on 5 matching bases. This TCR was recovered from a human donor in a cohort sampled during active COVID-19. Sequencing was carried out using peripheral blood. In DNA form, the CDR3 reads TGTGCCAGCAGGAAATTTGGGGCCCAAGAGACCCAGTACTTC. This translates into CASRKFGAQETQYF.